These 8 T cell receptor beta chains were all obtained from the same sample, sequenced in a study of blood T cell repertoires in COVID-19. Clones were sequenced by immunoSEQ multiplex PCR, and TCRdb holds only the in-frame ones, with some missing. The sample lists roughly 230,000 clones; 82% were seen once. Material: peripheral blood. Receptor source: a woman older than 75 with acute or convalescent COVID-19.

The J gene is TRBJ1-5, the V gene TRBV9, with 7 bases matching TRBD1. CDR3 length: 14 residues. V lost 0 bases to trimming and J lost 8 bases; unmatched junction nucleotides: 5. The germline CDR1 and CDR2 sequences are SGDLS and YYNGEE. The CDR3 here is CASSVDDRVEPQHF. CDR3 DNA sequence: TGTGCCAGCAGCGTAGATGACAGGGTTGAGCCCCAGCATTTT.

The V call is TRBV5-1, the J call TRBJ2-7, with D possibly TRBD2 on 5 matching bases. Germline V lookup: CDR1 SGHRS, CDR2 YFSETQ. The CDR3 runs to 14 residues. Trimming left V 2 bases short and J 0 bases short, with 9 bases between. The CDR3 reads CASSLTGNSYEQYF. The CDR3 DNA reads TGCGCCAGCAGCTTAACCGGGAACTCCTACGAGCAGTACTTC.

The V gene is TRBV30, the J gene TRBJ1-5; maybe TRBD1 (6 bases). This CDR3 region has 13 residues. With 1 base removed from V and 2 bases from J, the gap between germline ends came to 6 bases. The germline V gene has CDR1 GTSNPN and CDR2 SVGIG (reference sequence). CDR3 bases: TGTGCCTGGAGTGAGGGGGGCAATCAGCCCCAGCATTTT. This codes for CAWSEGGNQPQHF.

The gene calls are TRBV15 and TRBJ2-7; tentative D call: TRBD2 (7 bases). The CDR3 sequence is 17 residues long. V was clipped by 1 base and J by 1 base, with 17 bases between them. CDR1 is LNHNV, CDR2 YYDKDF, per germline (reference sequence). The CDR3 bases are TGTGCCACCAGCAGAGTAGGGGGGGGTTCCACTTCCTACGAGCAGTACTTC. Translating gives CATSRVGGGSTSYEQYF.

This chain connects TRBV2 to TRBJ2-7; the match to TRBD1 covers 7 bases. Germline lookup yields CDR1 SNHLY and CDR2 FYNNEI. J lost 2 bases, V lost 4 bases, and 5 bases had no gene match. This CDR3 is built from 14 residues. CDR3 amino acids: CASSGGTEPYEQYF. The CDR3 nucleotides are TGTGCCAGCAGTGGGGGGACAGAACCCTACGAGCAGTACTTC.

Here the CDR3 DNA reads TGTGCCATCAGTGAGTCTGGGGGGACCTACAATGAGCAGTTCTTC. It codes for CAISESGGTYNEQFF. The V call is TRBV10-3, the J call TRBJ2-1; D possibly corresponds to TRBD2 (6 bases). The germline CDR1 and CDR2 sequences are ENHRY and SYGVKD. This CDR3 contains 15 residues. V lost 0 bases and J lost 2, with 8 bases in between.

The CDR3 is CASSLRQGLGTEAFF. The CDR3 nucleotides read TGCGCCAGCAGCTTGCGACAGGGATTAGGCACTGAAGCTTTCTTT. V usage is TRBV5-1 and J usage is TRBJ1-1; TRBD1 aligns across 7 bases. Germline values: CDR1 SGHRS, CDR2 YFSETQ. The CDR3 spans 15 residues. V lost 1 base, J lost 4 bases, and 7 bases stayed unmatched.

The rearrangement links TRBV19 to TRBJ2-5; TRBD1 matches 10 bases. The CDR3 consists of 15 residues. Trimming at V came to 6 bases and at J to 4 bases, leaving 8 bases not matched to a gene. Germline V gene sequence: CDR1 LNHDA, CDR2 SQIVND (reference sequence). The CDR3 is CASRSDRGPAETQYF. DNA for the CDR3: TGTGCCAGTAGATCCGACAGGGGGCCCGCAGAGACCCAGTACTTC.